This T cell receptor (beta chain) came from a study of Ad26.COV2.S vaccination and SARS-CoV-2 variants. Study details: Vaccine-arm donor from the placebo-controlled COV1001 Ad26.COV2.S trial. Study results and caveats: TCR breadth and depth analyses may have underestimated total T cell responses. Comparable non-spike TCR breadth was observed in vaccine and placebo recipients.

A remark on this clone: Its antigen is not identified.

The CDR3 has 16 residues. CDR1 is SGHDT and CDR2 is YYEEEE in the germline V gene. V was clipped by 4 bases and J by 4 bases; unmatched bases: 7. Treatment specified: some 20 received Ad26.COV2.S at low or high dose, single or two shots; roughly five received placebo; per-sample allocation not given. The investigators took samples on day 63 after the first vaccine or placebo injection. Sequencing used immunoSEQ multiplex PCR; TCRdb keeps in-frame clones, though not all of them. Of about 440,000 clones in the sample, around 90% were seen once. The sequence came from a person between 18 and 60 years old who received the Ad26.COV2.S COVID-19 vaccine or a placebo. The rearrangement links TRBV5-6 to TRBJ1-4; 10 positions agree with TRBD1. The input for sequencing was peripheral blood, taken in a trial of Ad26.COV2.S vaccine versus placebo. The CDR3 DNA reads TGTGCCAGCAGCACTCCGGGACAGGGGAGTAATGAAAAACTGTTTTTT. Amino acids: CASSTPGQGSNEKLFF.